Given below is one T cell receptor beta chain in context. Its antigen remains unknown. Trimming removed 2 bases at V and 3 bases at J, with 11 bases between. Germline lookup yields CDR1 MDHEN and CDR2 SYDVKM. The CDR3 spans 15 residues. This record belongs to a study of regulatory T cells in long-lasting Graves disease. The study, taken as a whole, reports: Persistent patients shared more public clonotypes (roughly 2,800) than new patients (more than 900).

Documented time point: newly diagnosed GD, antithyroid drugs for less than 3 months. Extracted RNA from PBMCs served as the source of the TCR library. Library construction for TCR beta used iRepertoire HTBI primers and Arm-PCR of CDR3 regions. TCRdb re-called the multiplex PCR reads with MiXCR, one entry per CDR3 protein. The repertoire includes hundreds of thousands of distinct CDR3 sequences, 15% to 20% of them detected once, and under 20% sits in the top ten. These data were likewise used in another study, on T cells in Graves' hyperthyroidism and ophthalmopathy. That paper notes: HTBI primers were employed in a first-round RT-PCR of the TCR CDR3. Most thyroid clonotypes that were expanded above 0.001 also turned up in blood.

The source was peripheral blood mononuclear cells (PBMCs), collected at new diagnosis, from a patient treated with antithyroid drugs. The clonotype comes from a woman aged 30 to 39 with Graves disease. This rearrangement joins TRBV28 to TRBJ1-5; TRBD1 is a possible D gene (5 bases). The CDR3 spells CASSLPDSYNQPQHF. The CDR3 DNA reads as TGTGCCAGCAGTTTACCAGACAGTTACAATCAGCCCCAGCATTTT.